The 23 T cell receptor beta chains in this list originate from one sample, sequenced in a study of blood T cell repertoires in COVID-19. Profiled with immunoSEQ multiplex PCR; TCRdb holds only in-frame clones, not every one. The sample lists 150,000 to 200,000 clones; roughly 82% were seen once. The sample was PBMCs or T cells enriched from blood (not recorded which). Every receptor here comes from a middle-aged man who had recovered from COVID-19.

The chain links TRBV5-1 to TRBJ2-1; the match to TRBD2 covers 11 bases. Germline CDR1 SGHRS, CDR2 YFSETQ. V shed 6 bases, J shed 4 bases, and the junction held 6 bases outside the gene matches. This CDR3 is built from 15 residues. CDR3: CASTLTSGTYNEQFF. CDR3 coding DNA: TGCGCCAGCACCCTGACTAGCGGGACTTACAATGAGCAGTTCTTC.

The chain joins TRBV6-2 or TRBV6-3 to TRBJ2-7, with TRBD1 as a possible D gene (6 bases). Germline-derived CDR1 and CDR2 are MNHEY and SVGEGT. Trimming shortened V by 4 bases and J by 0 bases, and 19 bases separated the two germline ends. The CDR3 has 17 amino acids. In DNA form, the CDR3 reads TGTGCCAGCAGTTTCTCAAGAAAGGGGGAGAGCTCCTACGAGCAGTACGTC. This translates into CASSFSRKGESSYEQYV.

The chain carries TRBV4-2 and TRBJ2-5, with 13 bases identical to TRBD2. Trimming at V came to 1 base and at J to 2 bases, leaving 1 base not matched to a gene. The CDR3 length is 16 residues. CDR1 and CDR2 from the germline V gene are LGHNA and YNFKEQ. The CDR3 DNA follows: TGTGCCAGCAGCCAAGGACTAGCGGGAGGTCAAGAGACCCAGTACTTC. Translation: CASSQGLAGGQETQYF.

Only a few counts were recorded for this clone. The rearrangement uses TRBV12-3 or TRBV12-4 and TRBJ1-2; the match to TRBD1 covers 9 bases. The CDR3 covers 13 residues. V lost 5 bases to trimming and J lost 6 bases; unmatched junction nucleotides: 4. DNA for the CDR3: TGTGCCAGCAGTATGACAGGGGGAAATGGCTACACCTTC. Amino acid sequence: CASSMTGGNGYTF.

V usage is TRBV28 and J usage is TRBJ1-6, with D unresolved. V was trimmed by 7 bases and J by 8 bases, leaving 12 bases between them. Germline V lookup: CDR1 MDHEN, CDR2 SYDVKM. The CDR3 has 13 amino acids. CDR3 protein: CASKETRDSPLHF. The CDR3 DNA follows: TGTGCCAGCAAGGAAACTAGGGATTCACCCCTCCACTTT.

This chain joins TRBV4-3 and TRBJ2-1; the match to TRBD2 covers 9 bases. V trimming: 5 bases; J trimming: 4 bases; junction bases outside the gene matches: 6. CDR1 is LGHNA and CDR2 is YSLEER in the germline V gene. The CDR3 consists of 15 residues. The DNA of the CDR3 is TGCGCCAGCAGCTTTATAGCGGGGGAGTACAATGAGCAGTTCTTC. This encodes CASSFIAGEYNEQFF.

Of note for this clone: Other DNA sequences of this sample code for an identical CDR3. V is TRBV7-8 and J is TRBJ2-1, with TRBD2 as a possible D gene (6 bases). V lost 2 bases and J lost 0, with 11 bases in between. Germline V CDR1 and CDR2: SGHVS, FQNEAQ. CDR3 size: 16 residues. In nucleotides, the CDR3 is TGTGCCAGCAGCTTACTAGCGTCCAGCTCCTACAATGAGCAGTTCTTC. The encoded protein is CASSLLASSSYNEQFF.

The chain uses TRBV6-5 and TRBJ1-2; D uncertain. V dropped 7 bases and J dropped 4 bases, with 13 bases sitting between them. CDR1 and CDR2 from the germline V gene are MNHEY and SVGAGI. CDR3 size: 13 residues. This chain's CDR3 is CASKPQPFYGYTF. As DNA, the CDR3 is TGTGCCAGCAAGCCTCAACCTTTCTATGGCTACACCTTC.

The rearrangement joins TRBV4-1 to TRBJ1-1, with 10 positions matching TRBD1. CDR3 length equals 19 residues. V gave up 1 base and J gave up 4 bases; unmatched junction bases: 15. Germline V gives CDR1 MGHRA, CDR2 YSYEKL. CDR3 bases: TGCGCCAGCAGCCAAGGGAATGAAGAGACAGGGGGCTGGGCCACTGAAGCTTTCTTT. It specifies CASSQGNEETGGWATEAFF.

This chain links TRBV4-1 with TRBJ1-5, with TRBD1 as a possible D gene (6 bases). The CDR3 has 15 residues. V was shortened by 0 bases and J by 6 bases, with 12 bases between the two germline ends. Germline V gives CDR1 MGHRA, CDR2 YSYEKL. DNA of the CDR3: TGCGCCAGCAGCCAAGAGCTGGGGGCGCTTCAGCCCCAGCATTTT. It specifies CASSQELGALQPQHF.

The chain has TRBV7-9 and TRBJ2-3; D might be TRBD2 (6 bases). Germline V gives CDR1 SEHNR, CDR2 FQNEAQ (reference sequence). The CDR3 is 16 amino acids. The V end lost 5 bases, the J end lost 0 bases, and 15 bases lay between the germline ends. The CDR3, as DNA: TGTGCCAGCAGCCCGGGGGACGGTCCTAGCACAGATACGCAGTATTTT. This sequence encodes CASSPGDGPSTDTQYF.

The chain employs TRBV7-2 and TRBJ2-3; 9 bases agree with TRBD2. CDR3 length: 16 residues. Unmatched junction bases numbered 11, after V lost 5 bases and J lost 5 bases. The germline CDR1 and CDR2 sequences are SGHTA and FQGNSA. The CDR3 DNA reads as TGTGCCAGCAGCCCACCGGAGCGGGAGGCAAGAGATACGCAGTATTTT. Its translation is CASSPPEREARDTQYF.

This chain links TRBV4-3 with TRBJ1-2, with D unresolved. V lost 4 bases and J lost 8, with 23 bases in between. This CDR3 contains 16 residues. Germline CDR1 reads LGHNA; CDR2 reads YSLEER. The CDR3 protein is CASSPGLVEVFMGYTF. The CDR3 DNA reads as TGCGCCAGCAGCCCAGGTTTGGTGGAGGTGTTCATGGGCTACACCTTC.

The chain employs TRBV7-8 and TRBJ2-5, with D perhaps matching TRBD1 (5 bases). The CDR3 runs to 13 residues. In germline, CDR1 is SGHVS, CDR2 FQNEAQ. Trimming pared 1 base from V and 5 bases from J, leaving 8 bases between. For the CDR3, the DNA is TGTGCCAGCAGCTTAGGGGGCGATGAGACCCAGTACTTC. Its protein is CASSLGGDETQYF.

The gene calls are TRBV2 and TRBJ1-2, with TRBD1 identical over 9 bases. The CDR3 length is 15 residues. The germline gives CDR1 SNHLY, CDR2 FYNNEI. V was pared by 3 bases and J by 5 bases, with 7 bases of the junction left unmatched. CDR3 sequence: CASSDPQGAVYGYTF. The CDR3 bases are TGTGCCAGCAGTGATCCACAGGGGGCAGTGTATGGCTACACCTTC.

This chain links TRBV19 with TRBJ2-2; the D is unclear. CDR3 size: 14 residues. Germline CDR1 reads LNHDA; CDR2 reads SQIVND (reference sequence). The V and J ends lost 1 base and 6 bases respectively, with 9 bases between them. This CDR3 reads CASSIGRSSGELFF. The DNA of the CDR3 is TGTGCCAGTAGTATAGGGAGATCCTCCGGGGAGCTGTTTTTT.

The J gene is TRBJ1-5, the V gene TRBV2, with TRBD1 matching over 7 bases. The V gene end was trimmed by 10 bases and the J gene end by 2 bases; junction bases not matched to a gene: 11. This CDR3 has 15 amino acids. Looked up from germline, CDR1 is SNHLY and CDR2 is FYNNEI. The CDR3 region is CATAGGTGGNQPQHF. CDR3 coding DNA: TGTGCCACCGCGGGGGGAACAGGGGGCAATCAGCCCCAGCATTTT.

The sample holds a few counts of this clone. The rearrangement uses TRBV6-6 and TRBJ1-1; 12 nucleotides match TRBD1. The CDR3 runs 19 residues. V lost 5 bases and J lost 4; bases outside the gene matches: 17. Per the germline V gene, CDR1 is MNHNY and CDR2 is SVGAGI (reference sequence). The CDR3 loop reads CASSPSPGTGGAWATEAFF. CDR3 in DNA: TGTGCCAGCAGTCCCTCCCCCGGGACAGGGGGCGCTTGGGCCACTGAAGCTTTCTTT.

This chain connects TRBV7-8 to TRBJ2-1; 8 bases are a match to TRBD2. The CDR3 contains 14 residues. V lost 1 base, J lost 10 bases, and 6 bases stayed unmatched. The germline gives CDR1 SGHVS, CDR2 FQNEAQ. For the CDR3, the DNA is TGTGCCAGCAGCTTAGATAGGACTAGCTTCGAGCAGTTCTTC. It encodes CASSLDRTSFEQFF.

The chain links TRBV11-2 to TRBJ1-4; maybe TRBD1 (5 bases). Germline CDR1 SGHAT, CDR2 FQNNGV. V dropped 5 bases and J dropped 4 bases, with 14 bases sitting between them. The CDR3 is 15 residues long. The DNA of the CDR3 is TGTGCCAGCAGCCCACTGGGGGGGATTAATGAAAAACTGTTTTTT. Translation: CASSPLGGINEKLFF.

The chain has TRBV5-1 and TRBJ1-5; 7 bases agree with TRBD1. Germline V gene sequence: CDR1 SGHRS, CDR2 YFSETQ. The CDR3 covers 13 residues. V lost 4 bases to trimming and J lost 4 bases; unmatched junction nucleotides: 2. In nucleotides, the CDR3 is TGCGCCAGCAGCCCAGGGGGGAATCAGCCCCAGCATTTT. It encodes CASSPGGNQPQHF.

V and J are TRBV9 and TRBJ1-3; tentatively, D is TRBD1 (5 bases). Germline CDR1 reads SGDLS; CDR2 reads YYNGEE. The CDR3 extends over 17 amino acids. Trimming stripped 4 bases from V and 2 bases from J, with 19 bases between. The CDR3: CASSSHLGDFTGNTIYF. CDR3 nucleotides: TGTGCCAGCAGCTCACACTTGGGGGACTTCACTGGAAACACCATATATTTT. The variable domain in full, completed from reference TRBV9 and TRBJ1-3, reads DSGVTQTPKHLITATGQRVTLRCSPRSGDLSVYWYQQSLDQGLQFLIQYYNGEERAKGNILERFSAQQFPDLHSELNLSSLELGDSALYFCASSSHLGDFTGNTIYFGEGSWLTVV.

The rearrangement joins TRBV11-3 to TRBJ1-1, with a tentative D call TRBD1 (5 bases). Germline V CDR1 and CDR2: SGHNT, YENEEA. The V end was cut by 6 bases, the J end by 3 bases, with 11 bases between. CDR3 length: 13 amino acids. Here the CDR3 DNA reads TGTGCCAGCAGTGACGGGGGAGACACTGAAGCTTTCTTT. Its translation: CASSDGGDTEAFF.